The T cell receptor (beta chain) described here comes from a study of cytomegalovirus exposure and HLA in healthy donors. Study as a whole: Of all 398 donors who were genotyped, roughly 81% belonged to the Caucasian-associated ancestry cluster. Regarding the study as a whole: In vitro checks showed that three CMV-associated chains really do target CMV antigens.

J gave up 0 bases and V 3 bases, and 9 bases lay outside the gene matches. CDR1 is SGHDT and CDR2 is YYEEEE in the germline V gene. This CDR3 comprises 16 residues. As regards this clone: Antigen specificity is unknown.

PCR involved 60 Vbeta and 13 Jbeta primers. Clones were read by immunoSEQ multiplex PCR, and TCRdb kept only the in-frame ones, dropping some. In the table there are about 130,000 clones, about 80% of which are singletons. The chain has TRBV5-6 and TRBJ2-7; 7 bases align to TRBD1. Sequenced input: PBMCs. The sequence derives from a woman aged 40 to 50 in good health and CMV-seronegative. The DNA for the CDR3 is TGTGCCAGCAGCTCCCTGGGCCGGGACAGCTCCTACGAGCAGTACTTC. Protein sequence: CASSSLGRDSSYEQYF.